Each of the 24 T cell receptor beta chains below was sequenced from the same sample in a study of blood T cell repertoires in COVID-19. TCRdb's table, derived via immunoSEQ multiplex PCR, lists solely in-frame clones and lacks some. The profile shows about 460,000 clones, 88% of them singletons. Sequencing used PBMCs or T cells enriched from blood (not recorded which). The source is a woman aged 55-70 years who had recovered from COVID-19.

The chain links TRBV27 to TRBJ2-1; 7 bases are shared with TRBD1. V lost 4 bases, J lost 5 bases, and 5 bases stayed unmatched. Germline CDR1 and CDR2: MNHEY and SMNVEV (reference sequence). There are 14 residues in the CDR3. As DNA, the CDR3 is TGTGCCAGCAGTTATGGGACAGAAAACAATGAGCAGTTCTTC. Encoded protein: CASSYGTENNEQFF.

This clone appeared a few times. The J gene is TRBJ2-4, the V gene TRBV19, with 11 bases aligning to TRBD2. From germline, CDR1 is LNHDA and CDR2 SQIVND (reference sequence). This CDR3 spans 19 amino acids. With 3 bases clipped from V and 2 bases from J, the junction kept 12 bases outside the gene matches. The CDR3 DNA reads as TGTGCCAGTAGTATGGCGGGCCCACTAGCGGGGGCTCCCAAAAACATTCAGTACTTC. Translated: CASSMAGPLAGAPKNIQYF.

The chain employs TRBV15 and TRBJ1-2; 9 bases are shared with TRBD1. The CDR3 runs 18 residues. CDR1 is LNHNV and CDR2 is YYDKDF in the germline V gene (reference sequence). The V segment lost 0 bases and the J segment 2 bases; nucleotides outside the gene matches: 10. The CDR3 sequence is CATSRDPVTGTGNYGYTF. In nucleotides, the CDR3 is TGTGCCACCAGCAGAGACCCCGTAACCGGGACAGGGAACTATGGCTACACCTTC.

The chain combines TRBV6-5 with TRBJ2-7; 7 nucleotides line up with TRBD2. Trimming took 7 bases from V and 5 from J; bases not matched to a gene: 5. From germline, CDR1 is MNHEY and CDR2 SVGAGI. This CDR3 contains 12 residues. The CDR3, as DNA: TGTGCCAGCACAGGGAGGGGCAACGAGCAGTACGTC. It is translated as CASTGRGNEQYV.

This rearrangement joins TRBV27 to TRBJ2-1; TRBD2 aligns across 8 bases. The V segment lost 5 bases and the J segment 9 bases; nucleotides outside the gene matches: 12. The germline V gene has CDR1 MNHEY and CDR2 SMNVEV (reference sequence). CDR3 length: 15 amino acids. This CDR3 is CASSLGSGALGEQFF. In DNA form, the CDR3 reads TGTGCCAGCAGTCTCGGTAGCGGGGCGTTGGGTGAGCAGTTCTTC.

V is TRBV10-3 and J is TRBJ1-2; 7 nucleotides line up with TRBD1. CDR3 length equals 13 residues. Germline V gives CDR1 ENHRY, CDR2 SYGVKD. With V trimmed by 8 bases and J by 6 bases, 9 bases remained unmatched. The CDR3 loop reads CAILPRGGDGYTF. For the CDR3, the DNA is TGTGCCATCTTACCTCGAGGGGGCGATGGCTACACCTTC.

The chain employs TRBV20-1 and TRBJ2-4; tentatively, D is TRBD1 (5 bases). Germline values: CDR1 DFQATT, CDR2 SNEGSKA (reference sequence). The CDR3 length is 11 residues. V was clipped by 5 bases and J by 10 bases, with 12 bases between them. The CDR3 reads CSAYSDSIQYF. The CDR3 DNA reads as TGCAGTGCTTATTCCGACAGTATTCAGTACTTC.

V is TRBV9 and J is TRBJ2-1; D not certain. This CDR3 has 13 amino acids. V lost 0 bases, J lost 6 bases, and 7 bases lay in between. The germline CDR1 and CDR2 sequences are SGDLS and YYNGEE. CDR3 residues: CASSVDFSNEQFF. CDR3 DNA: TGTGCCAGCAGCGTAGATTTCAGCAATGAGCAGTTCTTC.

J is TRBJ2-3 and V is TRBV9, with TRBD1 matching 9 bases. Per the germline V gene, CDR1 is SGDLS and CDR2 is YYNGEE. The CDR3 consists of 15 residues. Germline trimming cut 3 bases from V and 8 bases from J; bases unmatched to any gene: 10. The CDR3 region has the DNA TGTGCCAGCAGCGCCGGGGGACAGGGTGGAAGTACGCAGTATTTT. Translated: CASSAGGQGGSTQYF.

This sequence joins TRBV3-1 (or the pseudogene TRBV3-2) and TRBJ1-4; 10 bases line up with TRBD1. The CDR3 has 14 residues. V lost 6 bases, J lost 5 bases, and 3 bases stayed unmatched. The germline CDR1 and CDR2 sequences are LGHDT and YNNKEL (reference sequence). The CDR3 DNA reads TGTGCCAGCAGGGGACAGGGGTGGAATGAAAAACTGTTTTTT. Encoded protein: CASRGQGWNEKLFF.

The rearrangement links TRBV21-1 to TRBJ1-1; the table's D call, TRBD1, has no DNA check behind it. TRBV21-1 represents a pseudogene. CDR3 length: 15 amino acids. CDR3 protein: CASSKGHRAITEAFF. In nucleotides, the CDR3 is TGTGCCAGCAGCAAAGGCCACAGGGCTATAACTGAAGCTTTCTTT.

This clone was seen a few times. The chain employs TRBV11-2 and TRBJ1-2, with D unclear. Trimming took off 6 bases at V and 4 bases at J, with 15 bases between the two ends. CDR3 length equals 14 residues. CDR1 is SGHAT and CDR2 is FQNNGV in the germline V gene. The CDR3 DNA follows: TGTGCCAGCAGTGGCAGTCGTTCCCTCTATGGCTACACCTTC. As protein: CASSGSRSLYGYTF.

The gene calls are TRBV5-1 and TRBJ1-2, with D perhaps matching TRBD1 (6 bases). Germline lookup yields CDR1 SGHRS and CDR2 YFSETQ. V was clipped by 4 bases and J by 2 bases, with 12 bases between them. This CDR3 has 14 amino acids. CDR3 nucleotides: TGCGCCAGCAGCCGATGGGACATAAACTATGGCTACACCTTC. It translates to CASSRWDINYGYTF.

The rearrangement links TRBV5-4 to TRBJ1-2; TRBD1 aligns across 10 bases. Trimming took 4 bases from V and 7 from J; bases not matched to a gene: 10. Germline V CDR1 and CDR2: SGHNT, YYREEE (reference sequence). The CDR3 loop spans 15 amino acids. CDR3 in DNA: TGTGCCAGCAGCGCCTCCGGGACAGGGGTTCGTGGCTACACCTTC. This encodes CASSASGTGVRGYTF.

The rearrangement uses TRBV10-2 and TRBJ2-3; 13 positions match TRBD2. CDR3 length equals 16 residues. Germline lookup yields CDR1 WSHSY and CDR2 SAAADI. With V trimmed by 6 bases and J by 0 bases, 3 bases remained unmatched. CDR3 in DNA: TGCGCCAGCAGACTAGCGGGGGGGATTAGCACAGATACGCAGTATTTT. It yields the protein CASRLAGGISTDTQYF.

The V call is TRBV30, the J call TRBJ2-2; perhaps TRBD1 as D (6 bases). In germline, CDR1 is GTSNPN, CDR2 SVGIG (reference sequence). This CDR3 comprises 14 residues. V was pared by 2 bases and J by 4 bases, with 11 bases between. The CDR3 DNA reads as TGTGCCTGGAGTAGGTCAGGGGCCACCGGGGAGCTGTTTTTT. This translates into CAWSRSGATGELFF.

This chain joins TRBV28 and TRBJ1-2; possible D gene TRBD1, 6 bases. Per germline, CDR1 MDHEN and CDR2 SYDVKM. The CDR3 loop spans 16 amino acids. Trimming left V 7 bases short and J 0 bases short, with 18 bases between. In DNA form, the CDR3 reads TGTGCCAGCACTCATAGGACAGCGTCCCCTAACTATGGCTACACCTTC. Translated, it gives CASTHRTASPNYGYTF.

This clone was picked up one time. CDR3 sequence: CASSLFGRLLLDTQYF. The CDR3 nucleotides read TGTGCCAGCAGCTTGTTCGGCAGGTTGCTCCTAGATACGCAGTATTTT. The rearrangement links TRBV5-5 to TRBJ2-3; D not resolved. The CDR3 has 16 residues. V lost 1 base and J 5 bases, leaving 17 bases between the germline ends. Germline V gene lookup returns CDR1 SGHKS and CDR2 YYEKEE (reference sequence).

This clone has just one count. In nucleotides, the CDR3 is TGTGCCACCAGTGACCGGGACAGGGGGACGGCTGAGCAGTTCTTC. Protein sequence: CATSDRDRGTAEQFF. The chain links TRBV24-1 to TRBJ2-1; 11 bases are a match to TRBD1. The length of the CDR3 is 15 residues. Germline CDR1 reads KGHDR; CDR2 reads SFDVKD. V lost 4 bases and J lost 9; bases outside the gene matches: 7.

This chain links TRBV6-5 with TRBJ1-2; 10 nucleotides line up with TRBD1. CDR3 size: 15 residues. The trim removed 4 bases at V and 3 bases at J, leaving 5 bases unmatched. Germline CDR1 MNHEY, CDR2 SVGAGI. The CDR3 region is CASSSIGTGDYGYTF. The DNA for the CDR3 is TGTGCCAGCAGTTCCATCGGGACAGGGGACTATGGCTACACCTTC.

V is TRBV20-1 and J is TRBJ1-2; weak D call: TRBD1 (5 bases). The CDR3 runs to 11 residues. Germline CDR1 reads DFQATT; CDR2 reads SNEGSKA (reference sequence). In DNA form, the CDR3 reads TGCACCACGGGGGGGTTGAATGGCTACACCTTC. This encodes CTTGGLNGYTF.

The V call is TRBV27, the J call TRBJ2-5, with 9 bases identical to TRBD1. The CDR3 covers 17 residues. Per the germline V gene, CDR1 is MNHEY and CDR2 is SMNVEV (reference sequence). V lost 4 bases, J lost 4 bases, and 13 bases stayed unmatched. Written as DNA, the CDR3 is TGTGCCAGCAGTTCTTTGCCCCCGGGACAGGGACTAGAGACCCAGTACTTC. Translation: CASSSLPPGQGLETQYF.

This clone was seen only once. The chain joins TRBV6-5 to TRBJ2-2; the match to TRBD2 covers 9 bases. Germline CDR1 and CDR2: MNHEY and SVGAGI. Losses at the gene ends were 0 bases for V and 4 bases for J; bases not matched to a gene: 3. This CDR3 spans 16 amino acids. The CDR3 loop reads CASSYSRGGGTGELFF. CDR3 bases: TGTGCCAGCAGTTACTCTCGCGGGGGGGGCACCGGGGAGCTGTTTTTT.

J is TRBJ1-3 and V is TRBV7-9; TRBD1 is a possible D gene (5 bases). Trimming cost V 6 bases and J 4 bases, with 13 bases left between them. The CDR3 has 14 amino acids. Per the germline V gene, CDR1 is SEHNR and CDR2 is FQNEAQ (reference sequence). The CDR3 loop is CASREGPQGNTIYF. CDR3 coding DNA: TGTGCCAGCAGGGAGGGACCACAAGGAAACACCATATATTTT.